These 21 T cell receptor beta chains originate from one sample sequenced in a study of monozygotic twins with inflammatory bowel disease. TCRdb reprocessed the 5' RACE reads, with one entry per CDR3 protein and no DNA. The sample's table shows about 150,000 distinct CDR3 sequences. The sequenced sample consisted of blood. Receptor source: a human donor with ulcerative colitis or Crohn's disease, or a healthy co-twin of an affected twin (not recorded which).

The chain carries TRBV11-2 and TRBJ1-5; the D call from TCRdb, TRBD1, cannot be confirmed without DNA. The CDR3 totals 15 residues. From germline, CDR1 is SGHAT and CDR2 FQNNGV. CDR3 sequence reads: CASSLSGGGGWPQHF.

CDR3 sequence reads: CASSLGGTSGRRYWVQYNEQFF. This chain joins TRBV7-2 and TRBJ2-1; lacking DNA, the TRBD2 call made by TCRdb goes unchecked. Germline V gene data show CDR1 as SGHTA and CDR2 as FQGNSA. This CDR3 spans 22 amino acids.

The CDR3 sequence is CASSLKGMNTEAFF. The chain is built from TRBV11-2 and TRBJ1-1; the D gene TCRdb calls, TRBD1, cannot be checked with no DNA. CDR1 is SGHAT, CDR2 FQNNGV, per germline. This CDR3 spans 14 amino acids.

The chain carries TRBV10-3 and TRBJ2-4; TCRdb picks TRBD2, but there is no DNA to check that call. This CDR3 contains 16 residues. CDR1 and CDR2 (germline): ENHRY, SYGVKD. The CDR3 region is CAISPGLAGVQNIQYF.

The rearrangement uses TRBV5-4 and TRBJ1-2. The V gene's germline CDR1 is SGHNT and CDR2 YYREEE (reference sequence). The CDR3 length is 13 residues. This CDR3 reads CASSLIGSDGYTF.

The chain has TRBV12-3 or TRBV12-4 and TRBJ1-1; TCRdb names TRBD1, which stays unverified in the absence of DNA. CDR3 length: 14 residues. The CDR3 is CASILSGGSTEAFF.

The chain is built from TRBV5-5 and TRBJ1-1. The germline gives CDR1 SGHKS, CDR2 YYEKEE (reference sequence). The CDR3 is made up of 14 amino acids. This chain's CDR3 is CASSFLQMNTEAFF.

The chain recombines TRBV28 with TRBJ2-1; the D call from TCRdb, TRBD1, cannot be confirmed without DNA. In germline, CDR1 is MDHEN, CDR2 SYDVKM. The CDR3 runs 17 residues. The CDR3 loop is CASSLPIGQEAYNEQFF.

The rearrangement uses TRBV29-1 and TRBJ1-5; TCRdb's D call, TRBD1, is unchecked because there is no DNA. Germline V gives CDR1 SQVTM, CDR2 ANQGSEA. The CDR3 totals 13 residues. CDR3: CSVVLTGNQPQHF.

The chain employs TRBV3-1 and TRBJ1-2; the D gene TCRdb calls, TRBD1, cannot be checked with no DNA. Germline assignment: CDR1 LGHDT and CDR2 YNNKEL (reference sequence). This CDR3 spans 13 amino acids. CDR3 loop: CASSQVRDYGYTF.

The genes are TRBV28 and TRBJ2-1; TCRdb proposes TRBD2, but this gene call is untestable without DNA. This CDR3 is 11 amino acids long. Germline V lookup: CDR1 MDHEN, CDR2 SYDVKM. CDR3 residues: CVSRSSGRQFF.

V and J are TRBV24-1 and TRBJ2-5; TCRdb returns TRBD1, unconfirmable since there is no DNA. The CDR3 totals 14 residues. CDR1 is KGHDR, CDR2 SFDVKD, per germline. Here the CDR3 reads CATSALHAQETQYF.

The genes are TRBV20-1 and TRBJ2-1; no DNA is available, so the TRBD2 call from TCRdb remains unchecked. The germline CDR1 and CDR2 sequences are DFQATT and SNEGSKA (reference sequence). The CDR3 totals 13 residues. The CDR3 protein is CSADRAPTNEQFF.

The V call is TRBV5-6, the J call TRBJ1-4. Germline CDR1 is SGHDT and CDR2 is YYEEEE. CDR3 length: 15 residues. The CDR3 is CASSLIRPTNEKLFF.

The rearrangement joins TRBV20-1 to TRBJ2-6; no DNA is available, so the TRBD1 call from TCRdb remains unchecked. Germline V gene data show CDR1 as DFQATT and CDR2 as SNEGSKA (reference sequence). The CDR3 is 14 residues long. The CDR3 loop is CSAFYRDGANVLTF.

V is TRBV27 and J is TRBJ2-1; TCRdb's D gene call, TRBD2, goes unchecked for lack of DNA. The CDR3 has 15 residues. Germline V gene sequence: CDR1 MNHEY, CDR2 SMNVEV (reference sequence). The CDR3 region is CASSPGTSGSDEQFF.

The chain links TRBV3-1 to TRBJ1-6; the TCRdb call, TRBD1, lacks DNA for checking. Germline assignment: CDR1 LGHDT and CDR2 YNNKEL (reference sequence). CDR3 length: 15 residues. The CDR3 here is CASSQDVPVTSPLHF.

The chain joins TRBV7-2 to TRBJ2-3. Germline CDR1 is SGHTA and CDR2 is FQGNSA. The CDR3 consists of 12 residues. The CDR3 sequence: CASSQSTDTQYF.

The V call is TRBV29-1, the J call TRBJ2-5; as DNA is missing, the TRBD2 call by TCRdb cannot be tested. CDR1 and CDR2 (germline): SQVTM, ANQGSEA. This CDR3 is 13 amino acids long. The CDR3 sequence: CSERASGQETQYF.

The gene calls are TRBV19 and TRBJ2-7; TCRdb gives TRBD1 as the D gene, but with no DNA this cannot be confirmed. Per the germline V gene, CDR1 is LNHDA and CDR2 is SQIVND (reference sequence). The CDR3 has 15 amino acids. CDR3 residues: CASSMVAGDAYEQYF.

This rearrangement joins TRBV2 to TRBJ2-7; TCRdb outputs TRBD1, but without DNA this stays unchecked. The CDR3 runs to 13 residues. Germline V gives CDR1 SNHLY, CDR2 FYNNEI. CDR3 residues: CASSEVGARLLYF. The full variable domain, in which reference TRBV2 and TRBJ2-7 provide the parts outside the CDR3, is EPEVTQTPSHQVTQMGQEVILRCVPISNHLYFYWYRQILGQKVEFLVSFYNNEISEKSEIFDDQFSVERPDGSNFTLKIRSTKLEDSAMYFCASSEVGARLLYFGPGTRLTVT.